This passage covers 8 T cell receptor beta chains from one sample sequenced in a study of T cells in Graves' hyperthyroidism and ophthalmopathy. Amplified TCR beta CDR3 regions derived from RNA transcripts. HTBI primers were employed in a first-round RT-PCR of the TCR CDR3. MiXCR, applied by TCRdb to the multiplex PCR reads, yields one record per CDR3 protein. Of around 610,000 distinct CDR3 sequences listed, roughly 14% are singletons. Sequencing was performed on blood. The receptors were gathered from a woman aged 40 to 49 with Graves' ophthalmopathy.

This clonotype was found many times. V usage is TRBV28 and J usage is TRBJ2-5; 7 bases are shared with TRBD1. The CDR3 runs 14 residues. V was clipped by 5 bases and J by 2 bases; unmatched bases: 5. In germline, CDR1 is MDHEN, CDR2 SYDVKM. CDR3 sequence: CASSILRGQETQYF. CDR3 DNA sequence: TGTGCCAGCAGTATCCTCAGGGGGCAAGAGACCCAGTACTTC.

This clonotype was counted many times. This sequence joins TRBV2 and TRBJ2-5, with D uncertain. V gave up 3 bases and J gave up 7 bases, with 12 bases separating them. Germline assignment: CDR1 SNHLY and CDR2 FYNNEI. This CDR3 region has 13 residues. The chain's CDR3 is CASSDPSPGTQYF. The DNA for the CDR3 is TGTGCCAGCAGTGACCCCAGTCCAGGGACCCAGTACTTC.

This clonotype was detected a few times. The V and J genes are TRBV12-3 or TRBV12-4 and TRBJ1-1; TRBD1 agrees at 9 bases. CDR3 length: 14 residues. Trimming at V came to 8 bases and at J to 4 bases, leaving 8 bases not matched to a gene. CDR3: CASATGGGSTEAFF. CDR3 DNA: TGTGCCAGCGCAACAGGGGGCGGGAGCACTGAAGCTTTCTTT.

Ten or more counts support this clonotype. The chain employs TRBV28 and TRBJ2-5; D is possibly TRBD1 (5 bases). Per the germline V gene, CDR1 is MDHEN and CDR2 is SYDVKM. The CDR3 length is 12 residues. V was trimmed by 5 bases and J by 9 bases, leaving 13 bases between them. The CDR3 is CASSVSGQSQYF. CDR3 sequence (DNA): TGTGCCAGCAGTGTGTCAGGGCAGTCCCAGTACTTC.

The sample holds many counts of this clonotype. The gene calls are TRBV19 and TRBJ1-1; D gene ambiguous. CDR1 is LNHDA and CDR2 is SQIVND in the germline V gene (reference sequence). Trimming took off 11 bases at V and 0 bases at J, with 10 bases between the two ends. This CDR3 spans 12 amino acids. DNA for the CDR3: TGTGCCTGCTTCAATCTGAACACTGAAGCTTTCTTT. Translating gives CACFNLNTEAFF.

Remarks on this clonotype: Its ends do not fully match the called genes, so a read error is possible. The rearrangement uses TRBV6-1 and TRBJ2-2; 7 bases fit TRBD1. Germline CDR1 MNHNS, CDR2 SASEGT. This CDR3 is built from 13 residues. This CDR3 is CAISRDSTGELFF. DNA of the CDR3: TGTGCCATCAGTCGGGACAGCACCGGGGAGCTGTTTTTT.

This clonotype was detected only once. The rearrangement joins TRBV11-1 to TRBJ2-2; 8 positions match TRBD2. CDR3 length: 16 amino acids. The V gene's germline CDR1 is SGHAT and CDR2 FQDESV (reference sequence). The V segment lost 5 bases and the J segment 3 bases; nucleotides outside the gene matches: 8. CDR3 residues: CASSLRGAVYTGELFF. The CDR3 nucleotides are TGTGCCAGCAGCCTGCGGGGGGCGGTATACACCGGGGAGCTGTTTTTT.

This clonotype was picked up many times. V gene TRBV6-1 combines with J gene TRBJ1-4, with 7 bases that match TRBD1. V dropped 7 bases and J dropped 8; count of bases not matched to a gene: 4. CDR1 and CDR2 from the germline V gene are MNHNS and SASEGT. This CDR3 region has 12 residues. The CDR3 protein is CASTSRGEKLFF. The CDR3, as DNA: TGTGCCAGCACTAGCAGGGGGGAAAAACTGTTTTTT.